This T cell receptor beta chain was recorded in a study of CD8+ T cells in alopecia areata. Whole-study results and caveats: Sequences from scalp samples also cover resident alphabeta T cells of normal skin.

The CDR3 is made up of 15 amino acids. V dropped 0 bases and J dropped 7 bases, with 15 bases sitting between them. Looked up from germline, CDR1 is MNHEY and CDR2 is SMNVEV (reference sequence). This clone has only a few counts. Its target is unknown. RNA, once extracted, was reverse transcribed into cDNA for use as the sequencing template. Sequencing was performed with immunoSEQ multiplex PCR; in TCRdb, only in-frame clones are kept and a portion is missing. The table lists more than 90,000 clones, around 64% of them singletons. This sequence joins TRBV27 and TRBJ1-2, with D perhaps matching TRBD1 (5 bases). Sequencing was performed on CD4+ T cells sorted from blood. The TCR comes from a human donor in good health. CDR3 protein: CASSLSDRPGGGYTF. The CDR3 bases are TGTGCCAGCAGTTTATCGGACCGACCCGGGGGTGGCTACACCTTC.